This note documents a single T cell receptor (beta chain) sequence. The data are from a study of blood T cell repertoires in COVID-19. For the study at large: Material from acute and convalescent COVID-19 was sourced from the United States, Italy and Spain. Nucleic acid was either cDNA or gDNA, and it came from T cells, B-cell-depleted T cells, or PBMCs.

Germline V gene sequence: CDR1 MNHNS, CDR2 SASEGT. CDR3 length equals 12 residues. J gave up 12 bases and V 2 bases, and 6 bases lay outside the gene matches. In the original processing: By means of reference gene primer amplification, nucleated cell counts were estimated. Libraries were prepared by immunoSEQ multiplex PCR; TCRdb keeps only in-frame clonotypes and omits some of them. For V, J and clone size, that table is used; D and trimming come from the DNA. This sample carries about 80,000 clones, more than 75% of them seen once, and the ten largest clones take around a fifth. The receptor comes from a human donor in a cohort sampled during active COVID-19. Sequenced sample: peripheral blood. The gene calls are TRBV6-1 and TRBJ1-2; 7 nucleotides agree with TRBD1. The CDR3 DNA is TGTGCCAGCAGTGAAAGGAGGGGGCATGACACCTTC. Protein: CASSERRGHDTF.